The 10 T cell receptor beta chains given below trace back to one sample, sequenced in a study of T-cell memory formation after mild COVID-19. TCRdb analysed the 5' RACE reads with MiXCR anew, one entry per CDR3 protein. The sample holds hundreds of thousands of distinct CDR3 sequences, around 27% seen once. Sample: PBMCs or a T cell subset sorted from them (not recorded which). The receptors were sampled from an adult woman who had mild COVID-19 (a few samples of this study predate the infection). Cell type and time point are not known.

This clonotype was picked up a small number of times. The DNA for the CDR3 is TGCAGCGTTGCGGAGGTGGGGACAAGTTACACCTTC. Translating gives CSVAEVGTSYTF. The chain combines TRBV29-1 with TRBJ1-2, with a weak D call TRBD1 (6 bases). Trimming took off 4 bases at V and 11 bases at J, with 17 bases between the two ends. The CDR3 runs 12 residues. Germline CDR1 SQVTM, CDR2 ANQGSEA.

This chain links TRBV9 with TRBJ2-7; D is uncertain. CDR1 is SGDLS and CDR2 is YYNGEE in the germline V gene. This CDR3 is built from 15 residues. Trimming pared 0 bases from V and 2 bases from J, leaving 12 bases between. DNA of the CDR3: TGTGCCAGCAGCGTAGGAACCGGGCCTACCTACGAGCAGTACTTC. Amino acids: CASSVGTGPTYEQYF.

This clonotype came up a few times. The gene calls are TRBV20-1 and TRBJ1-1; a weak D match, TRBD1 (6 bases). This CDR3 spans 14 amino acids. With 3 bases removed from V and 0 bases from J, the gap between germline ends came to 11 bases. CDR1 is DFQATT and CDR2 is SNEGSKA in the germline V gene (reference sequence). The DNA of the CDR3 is TGCAGTGCTAGGATTGCAGGGGTGAACACTGAAGCTTTCTTT. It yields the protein CSARIAGVNTEAFF.

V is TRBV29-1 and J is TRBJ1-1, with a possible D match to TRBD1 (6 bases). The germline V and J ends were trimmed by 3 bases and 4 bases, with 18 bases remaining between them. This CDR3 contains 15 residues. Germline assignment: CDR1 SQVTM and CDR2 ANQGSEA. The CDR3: CSVDWGKGGSTEAFF. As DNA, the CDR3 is TGCAGCGTTGATTGGGGGAAGGGGGGGTCCACTGAAGCTTTCTTT.

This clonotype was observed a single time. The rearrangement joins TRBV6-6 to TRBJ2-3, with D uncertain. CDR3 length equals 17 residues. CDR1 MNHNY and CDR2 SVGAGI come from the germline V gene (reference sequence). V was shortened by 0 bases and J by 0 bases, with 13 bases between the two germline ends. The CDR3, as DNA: TGTGCCAGCAGTTACTCGACCCCTCTGGAAAGCACAGATACGCAGTATTTT. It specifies CASSYSTPLESTDTQYF.

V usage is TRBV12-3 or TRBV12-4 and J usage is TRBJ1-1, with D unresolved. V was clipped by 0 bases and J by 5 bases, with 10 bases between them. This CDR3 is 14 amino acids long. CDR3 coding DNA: TGTGCCAGCAGTTTAGCCCGACGGGTAACTGAAGCTTTCTTT. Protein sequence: CASSLARRVTEAFF.

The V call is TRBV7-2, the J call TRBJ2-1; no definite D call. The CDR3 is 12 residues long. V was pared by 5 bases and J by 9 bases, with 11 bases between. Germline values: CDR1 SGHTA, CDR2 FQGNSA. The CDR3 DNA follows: TGTGCCAGCAGCCCCCCGGGCCCTGAGCAGTTCTTC. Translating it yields CASSPPGPEQFF. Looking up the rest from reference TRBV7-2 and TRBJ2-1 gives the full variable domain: GAGVSQSPSNKVTEKGKDVELRCDPISGHTALYWYRQSLGQGLEFLIYFQGNSAPDKSGLPSDRFSAERTGGSVSTLTIQRTQQEDSAVYLCASSPPGPEQFFGPGTRLTVL.

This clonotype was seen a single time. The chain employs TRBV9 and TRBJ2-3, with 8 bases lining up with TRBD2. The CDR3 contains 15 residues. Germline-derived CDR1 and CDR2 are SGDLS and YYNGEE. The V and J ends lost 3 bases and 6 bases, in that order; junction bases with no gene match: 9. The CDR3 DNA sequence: TGTGCCAGCAGCGCCTTTAGCGGGGCCACCGATACGCAGTATTTT. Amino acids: CASSAFSGATDTQYF.

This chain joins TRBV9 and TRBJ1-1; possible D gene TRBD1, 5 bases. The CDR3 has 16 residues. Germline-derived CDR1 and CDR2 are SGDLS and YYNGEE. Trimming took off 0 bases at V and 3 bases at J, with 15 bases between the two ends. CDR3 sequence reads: CASSVARTREDTEAFF. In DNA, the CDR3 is TGTGCCAGCAGCGTAGCAAGGACAAGGGAAGACACTGAAGCTTTCTTT.

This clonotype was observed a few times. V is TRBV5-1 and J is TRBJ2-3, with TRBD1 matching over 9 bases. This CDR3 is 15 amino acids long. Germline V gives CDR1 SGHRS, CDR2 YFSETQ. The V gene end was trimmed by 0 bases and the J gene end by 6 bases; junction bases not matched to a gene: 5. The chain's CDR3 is CASSLGTGVWDTQYF. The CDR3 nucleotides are TGCGCCAGCAGCTTGGGGACAGGGGTGTGGGATACGCAGTATTTT.